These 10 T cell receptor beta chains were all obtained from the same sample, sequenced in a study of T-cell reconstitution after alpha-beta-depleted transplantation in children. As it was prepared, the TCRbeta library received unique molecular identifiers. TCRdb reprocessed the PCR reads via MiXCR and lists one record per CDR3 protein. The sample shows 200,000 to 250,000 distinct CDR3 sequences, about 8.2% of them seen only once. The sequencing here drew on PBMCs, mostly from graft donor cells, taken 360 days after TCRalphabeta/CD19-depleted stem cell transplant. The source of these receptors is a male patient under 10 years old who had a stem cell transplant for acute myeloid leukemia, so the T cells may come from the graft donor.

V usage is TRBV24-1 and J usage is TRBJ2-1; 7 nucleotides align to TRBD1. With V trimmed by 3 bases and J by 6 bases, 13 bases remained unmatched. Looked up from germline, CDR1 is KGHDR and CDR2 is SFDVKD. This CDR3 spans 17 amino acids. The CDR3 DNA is TGTGCCACCAGTGATCACAGGGGAAATGAGCTCGGCAATGAGCAGTTCTTC. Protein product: CATSDHRGNELGNEQFF.

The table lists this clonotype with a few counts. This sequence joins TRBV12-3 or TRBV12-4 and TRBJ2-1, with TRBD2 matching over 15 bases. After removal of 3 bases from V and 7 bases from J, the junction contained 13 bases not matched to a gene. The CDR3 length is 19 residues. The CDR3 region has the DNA TGTGCCAGCAGTTTTTTTGGACTAGCGGGAGGGCCCGGTGGGAATGAGCAGTTCTTC. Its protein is CASSFFGLAGGPGGNEQFF.

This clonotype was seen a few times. CDR3 residues: CASSSRRSYEQYF. CDR3 bases: TGTGCCAGCAGTTCGCGACGTTCCTACGAGCAGTACTTC. This sequence joins TRBV12-3 or TRBV12-4 and TRBJ2-7; D remains unclear. The CDR3 extends over 13 amino acids. Trimming pared 4 bases from V and 1 base from J, leaving 8 bases between.

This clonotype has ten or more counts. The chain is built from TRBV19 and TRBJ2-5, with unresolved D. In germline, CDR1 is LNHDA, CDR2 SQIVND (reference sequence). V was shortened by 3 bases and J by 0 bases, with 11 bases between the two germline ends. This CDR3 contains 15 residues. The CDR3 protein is CASSIYGRNQETQYF. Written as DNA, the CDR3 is TGTGCCAGTAGTATTTATGGACGGAACCAAGAGACCCAGTACTTC.

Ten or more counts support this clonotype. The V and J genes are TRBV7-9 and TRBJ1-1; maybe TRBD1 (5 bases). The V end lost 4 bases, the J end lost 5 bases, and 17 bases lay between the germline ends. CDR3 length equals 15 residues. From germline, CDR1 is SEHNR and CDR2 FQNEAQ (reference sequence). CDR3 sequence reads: CASSSMTAAVTEAFF. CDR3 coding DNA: TGTGCCAGCAGCTCCATGACAGCAGCGGTGACTGAAGCTTTCTTT.

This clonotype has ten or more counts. For the CDR3, the DNA is TGTGCCAGCAGCAAAACCGGGACTAGCATCTACAATGAGCAGTTCTTC. It translates to CASSKTGTSIYNEQFF. The chain recombines TRBV21-1 with TRBJ2-1; the listed D gene, TRBD2, was not tested against the DNA. TRBV21-1 is a listed pseudogene. This CDR3 is 16 amino acids long.

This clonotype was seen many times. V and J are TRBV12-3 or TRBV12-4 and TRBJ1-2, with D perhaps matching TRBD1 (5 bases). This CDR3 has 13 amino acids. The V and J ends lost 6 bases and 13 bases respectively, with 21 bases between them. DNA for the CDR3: TGTGCCAGCAGCCTCCACCTTCGGGGACGGCTCACCTTC. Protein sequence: CASSLHLRGRLTF.

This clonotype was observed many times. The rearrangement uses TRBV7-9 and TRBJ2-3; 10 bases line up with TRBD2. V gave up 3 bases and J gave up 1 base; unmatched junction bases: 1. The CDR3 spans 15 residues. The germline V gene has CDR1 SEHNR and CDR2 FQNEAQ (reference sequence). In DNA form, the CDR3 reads TGTGCCAGCAGCTTGGGGACTAGCGGCACAGATACGCAGTATTTT. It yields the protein CASSLGTSGTDTQYF.

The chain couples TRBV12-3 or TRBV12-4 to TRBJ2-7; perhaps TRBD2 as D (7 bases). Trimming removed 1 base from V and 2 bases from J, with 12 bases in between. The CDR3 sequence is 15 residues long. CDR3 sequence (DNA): TGTGCCAGCAGTTTAGGAAGCGGGGACACCTACGAGCAGTACTTC. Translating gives CASSLGSGDTYEQYF.

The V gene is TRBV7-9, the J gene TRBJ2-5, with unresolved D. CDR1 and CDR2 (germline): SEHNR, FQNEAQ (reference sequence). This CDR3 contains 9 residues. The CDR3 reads CATGETQYF. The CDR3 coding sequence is TGTGCAACCGGAGAGACCCAGTACTTC.